These T cell receptor beta chains were read from a single sample in a study of cytomegalovirus exposure and HLA in healthy donors. The repertoire was sequenced with immunoSEQ multiplex PCR; TCRdb's copy has only in-frame clones and lacks some. The table lists under 200,000 clones, under 80% of them singletons, with around 3.2% in the top ten. Sequenced material: PBMCs. The source of these receptors is a man aged 35 to 55 in good health and CMV-seronegative. Each CDR3 is given with its conserved first and last residue. Each record gives: D gene, clone size, V gene, J gene, CDR3 DNA, CDR3 protein. D genes are given only for firm matches. Where a row states a size, it is once, few, many or the class of an expanded clone; other rows omit it.

TRBD1,.,TRBV27,TRBJ1-2,TGTGCCAGCAGTTTAGTGGGACAGGGGATCGACGGCTACACCTTC,CASSLVGQGIDGYTF
TRBD1,few,TRBV30,TRBJ1-5,TGTGCCTGGAGTGGACAGGGGGGTGGGCAGCCCCAGCATTTT,CAWSGQGGGQPQHF
TRBD1,.,TRBV25-1,TRBJ1-4,TGTGCCAGCAGTGAACCGGGACAGGGATTTGAACTGTTTTTT,CASSEPGQGFELFF
.,.,TRBV5-5,TRBJ1-3,TGTGCCAGCAGCTTGTATGGTGGGAGCTCTGGAAACACCATATATTTT,CASSLYGGSSGNTIYF
.,.,TRBV2,TRBJ1-2,TGTGCCAGCCGACAGCTCTATGGCTACACCTTC,CASRQLYGYTF
.,.,TRBV7-2,TRBJ2-2,TGTGCCAGCAGCTCCCGCGAGGGAGGCTCGCCCGGGCTGTTTTTT,CASSSREGGSPGLFF
TRBD1,.,TRBV30,TRBJ2-5,TGTGCCTGGAGTCGGACAGGGGTGACCCAGTACTTC,CAWSRTGVTQYF
.,.,TRBV7-2,TRBJ1-3,TGTGCCAGCAGCTCAAGGGAGGGGTACAGTTCTGGAAACACCATATATTTT,CASSSREGYSSGNTIYF
.,.,TRBV29-1,TRBJ2-3,TGCAGCGTTGGGGGCTCAGGAAAGGCTATCACCGCAGATACGCAGTATTTT,CSVGGSGKAITADTQYF
.,.,TRBV29-1,TRBJ2-7,TGCAGCGTCGAAGGACAGTCCTACGAGCAGTACTTC,CSVEGQSYEQYF
TRBD2,.,TRBV7-9,TRBJ2-3,TGTGCCAGCAGCTTGGGACTAGCGGGAACAGATACGCAGTATTTT,CASSLGLAGTDTQYF
TRBD1,.,TRBV28,TRBJ2-7,TGTGCCGCCGCCGGACAGGTGAACTCCTACGAGCAGTACTTC,CAAAGQVNSYEQYF
.,.,TRBV5-1,TRBJ1-1,TGCGCCAGCTCCTTTACGGGGGGGACTGAAGCTTTCTTT,CASSFTGGTEAFF
.,.,TRBV5-6,TRBJ2-3,TGTGCCAGCAGCGGAACAAAAGCGGATACGCAGTATTTT,CASSGTKADTQYF
TRBD1,once,TRBV30,TRBJ2-6,TGTGCCTCCCCCGGGACAGGCACTTACTCTGGGGCCAACGTCCTGACTTTC,CASPGTGTYSGANVLTF
.,once,TRBV5-4,TRBJ2-1,TGTGCCAGCAGCTGGCCGGACAGATACAATGAGCAGTTCTTC,CASSWPDRYNEQFF
.,.,TRBV19,TRBJ2-2,TGTGCCAGTAAGAGACGGACTACCGGGGAGCTGTTTTTT,CASKRRTTGELFF
TRBD1,.,TRBV4-1,TRBJ2-7,TGCGCCAGCAGCCAAGGACAGGGGGCCTACGAGCAGTACTTC,CASSQGQGAYEQYF
.,.,TRBV29-1,TRBJ2-4,TGCAGCGTTGAAAAATTAGGGAGCAAAAACATTCAGTACTTC,CSVEKLGSKNIQYF
.,.,TRBV7-2,TRBJ2-3,TGTGCCAGCACCAAAGAGGGTAGGGGCACAGATACGCAGTATTTT,CASTKEGRGTDTQYF
.,once,TRBV7-9,TRBJ1-1,TGTGCCAGCAGCTTGCATACGGGGGGAGCGGCTGAAGCTTTCTTT,CASSLHTGGAAEAFF
.,.,TRBV2,TRBJ2-7,TGTGCCAGCAGCCCGGGGTCCACCTCCTACGAGCAGTACTTC,CASSPGSTSYEQYF
.,.,TRBV7-8,TRBJ1-1,TGTGCCAGCAGCCCCCCCGGGTACACTGAAGCTTTCTTT,CASSPPGYTEAFF
TRBD1,.,TRBV30,TRBJ2-7,TGTGCCTGGAGTGAACCCAGGACAGGAACCGTTGACTACGAGCAGTACTTC,CAWSEPRTGTVDYEQYF
.,.,TRBV5-6,TRBJ1-6,TGTGCCAGCAGCTTAGAGTCCTATAATTCACCCCTCCACTTT,CASSLESYNSPLHF